This record covers a single T cell receptor beta chain. Its antigen remains unknown. Only in-frame clones appear in the TCRdb table, and some are missing; sequencing was by immunoSEQ multiplex PCR. This sample has some 150,000 clones, with over 90% found just once. This record belongs to a study of T cell responses to AZD1222 COVID-19 vaccine. Whole-study findings and limits: Regions 160-218 and 743-854 held dominance among vaccine-associated CD4 TCRs, which spanned spike. No repertoire was sampled before or during the peak T cell response, only after it.

V was pared by 5 bases and J by 2 bases, with 12 bases between. Germline lookup yields CDR1 LNHDA and CDR2 SQIVND (reference sequence). The CDR3 extends over 14 amino acids. The source of this sequence is an adult in good health. This specimen was peripheral blood, taken on day 0 of AZD1222 vaccination. This rearrangement joins TRBV19 to TRBJ2-5; no firm D call. The CDR3 DNA reads TGTGCCAGTAGTTCCTCTAGAAAACAAGAGACCCAGTACTTC. Amino acid sequence: CASSSSRKQETQYF.